The sequence of this TCR beta chain was determined in a study of blood T cell repertoires in COVID-19. Background on the study: Samples representing acute and convalescent COVID-19 were sourced from the United States, Italy and Spain. Sources were T cells, B-cell-depleted T cells, or PBMCs; the material itself was cDNA or gDNA.

The CDR3 is 16 residues long. V trimming: 5 bases; J trimming: 1 base; junction bases outside the gene matches: 6. Per the germline V gene, CDR1 is PRHDT and CDR2 is FYEKMQ (reference sequence). How the authors handled the data: Quantification of nucleated cells was approximated via reference gene primer amplification. Profiled with immunoSEQ multiplex PCR; TCRdb holds only in-frame clones, not every one. V, J and clone size are those of that table, while D and trimming were read from the DNA. The sample records hundreds of thousands of clones, around 86% being singletons. The chain is built from TRBV13 and TRBJ2-2; 8 nucleotides agree with TRBD2. Specimen: peripheral blood. This receptor was identified in a woman aged 25 to 39 with active or convalescent COVID-19. CDR3 in amino acids: CASSPSTSENTGELFF. CDR3 in DNA: TGTGCCAGCAGCCCGTCGACTAGCGAGAACACCGGGGAGCTGTTTTTT.